This T cell receptor beta chain appears in the sequencing data of a study of beta chain features in type 1 diabetes. Overall study findings and caveats: In all four CD4+ subsets, TCRB CDR3 length was significantly, moderately reduced in type 1 diabetes. Across patients, naive, central memory and Treg TCRB repertoires exhibited apparently greater similarity than was observed across healthy donors.

Germline loops: CDR1 SGHRS, CDR2 YFSETQ. Trimming removed 1 base at V and 3 bases at J, with 10 bases between. The CDR3 is 14 residues long. This clone has just a few counts. The antigen is undetermined. Every bit of the isolated RNA underwent reverse transcription, so sequencing read expressed TCRB transcripts. Samples of naive, central memory and regulatory T cells yielded a mean of around 3.4 million reads. The protocol was immunoSEQ multiplex PCR, while the TCRdb copy is restricted to in-frame clones and leaves out a portion. Found here are 250,000 to 350,000 clones, approximately 16% of them singletons; the top ten hold around 0.015%.

Sequencing was done on a sample of naive CD4+ T cells from blood. V usage is TRBV5-1 and J usage is TRBJ2-5; tentatively, D is TRBD2 (6 bases). This TCR was sampled from a young man with type 1 diabetes. In DNA form, the CDR3 reads TGCGCCAGCAGCTTGAATCCGGGGGAAGAGACCCAGTACTTC. The encoded protein is CASSLNPGEETQYF.